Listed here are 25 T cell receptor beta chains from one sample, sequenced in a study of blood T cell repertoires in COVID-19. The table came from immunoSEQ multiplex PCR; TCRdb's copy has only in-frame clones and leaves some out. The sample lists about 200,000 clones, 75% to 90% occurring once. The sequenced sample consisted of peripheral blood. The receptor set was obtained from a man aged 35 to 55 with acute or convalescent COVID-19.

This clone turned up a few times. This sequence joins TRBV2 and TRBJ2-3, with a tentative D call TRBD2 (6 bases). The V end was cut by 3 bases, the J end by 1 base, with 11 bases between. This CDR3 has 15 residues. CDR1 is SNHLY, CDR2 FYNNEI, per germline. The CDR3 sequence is CASSDGGFGTDTQYF. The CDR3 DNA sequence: TGTGCCAGCAGTGACGGAGGGTTTGGCACAGATACGCAGTATTTT.

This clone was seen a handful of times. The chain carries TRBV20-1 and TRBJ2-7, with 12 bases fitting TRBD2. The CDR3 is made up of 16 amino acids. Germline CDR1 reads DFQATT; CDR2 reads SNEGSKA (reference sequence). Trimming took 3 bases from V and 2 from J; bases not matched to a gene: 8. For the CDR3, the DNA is TGCAGTGCTAGTACTAGCGGGAGGTCCCTTGCCTACGAGCAGTACTTC. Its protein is CSASTSGRSLAYEQYF.

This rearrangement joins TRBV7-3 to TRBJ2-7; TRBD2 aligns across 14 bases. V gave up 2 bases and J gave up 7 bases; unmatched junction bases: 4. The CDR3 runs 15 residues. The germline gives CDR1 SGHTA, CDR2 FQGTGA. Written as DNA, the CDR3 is TGTGCCAGCAGCTTACAGGGACTAGCGGGAGAGGAGCAGTACTTC. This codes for CASSLQGLAGEEQYF.

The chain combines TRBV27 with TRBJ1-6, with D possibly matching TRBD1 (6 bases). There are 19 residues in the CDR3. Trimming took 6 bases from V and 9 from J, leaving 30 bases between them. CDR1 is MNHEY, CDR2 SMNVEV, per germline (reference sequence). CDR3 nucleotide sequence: TGTGCCAGCAGCGTAACCAGTACAGGGTCCGGGGTAGTAATTTCACCCCTCCACTTT. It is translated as CASSVTSTGSGVVISPLHF.

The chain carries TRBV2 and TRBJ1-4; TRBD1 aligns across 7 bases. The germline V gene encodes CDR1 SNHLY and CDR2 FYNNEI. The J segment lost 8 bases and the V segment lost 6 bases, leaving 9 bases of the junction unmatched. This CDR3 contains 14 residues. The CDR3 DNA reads TGTGCCAGCAGGGTCGGGACAGATCGGGAAAAACTGTTTTTT. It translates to CASRVGTDREKLFF.

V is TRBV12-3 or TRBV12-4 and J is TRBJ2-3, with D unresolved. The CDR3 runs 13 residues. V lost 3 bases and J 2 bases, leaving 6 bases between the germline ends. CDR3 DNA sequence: TGTGCCAGCAGTTTGGTAGCCACAGATACGCAGTATTTT. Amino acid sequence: CASSLVATDTQYF.

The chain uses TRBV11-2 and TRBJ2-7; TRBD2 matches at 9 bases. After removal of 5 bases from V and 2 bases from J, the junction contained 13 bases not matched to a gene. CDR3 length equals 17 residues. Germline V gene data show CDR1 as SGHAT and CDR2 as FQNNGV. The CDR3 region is CASSLSSGDISTYEQYF. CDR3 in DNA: TGTGCCAGCAGCCTCTCTAGCGGGGATATTTCTACCTACGAGCAGTACTTC. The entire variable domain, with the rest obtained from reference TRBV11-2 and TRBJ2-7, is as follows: EAGVAQSPRYKIIEKRQSVAFWCNPISGHATLYWYQQILGQGPKLLIQFQNNGVVDDSQLPKDRFSAERLKGVDSTLKIQPAKLEDSAVYLCASSLSSGDISTYEQYFGPGTRLTVT.

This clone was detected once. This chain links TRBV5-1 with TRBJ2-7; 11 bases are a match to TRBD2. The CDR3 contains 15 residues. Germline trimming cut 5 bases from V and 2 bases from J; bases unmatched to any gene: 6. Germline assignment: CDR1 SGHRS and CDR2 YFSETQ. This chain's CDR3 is CASRPGTSGPYEQYF. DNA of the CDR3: TGCGCCAGCAGACCCGGGACTAGCGGCCCCTACGAGCAGTACTTC. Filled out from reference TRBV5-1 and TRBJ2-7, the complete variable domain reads KAGVTQTPRYLIKTRGQQVTLSCSPISGHRSVSWYQQTPGQGLQFLFEYFSETQRNKGNFPGRFSGRQFSNSRSEMNVSTLELGDSALYLCASRPGTSGPYEQYFGPGTRLTVT.

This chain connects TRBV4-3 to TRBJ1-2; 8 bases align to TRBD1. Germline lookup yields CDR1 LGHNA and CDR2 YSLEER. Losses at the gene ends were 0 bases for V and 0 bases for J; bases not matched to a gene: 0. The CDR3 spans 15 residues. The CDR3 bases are TGCGCCAGCAGCCAAGAGGGACAGGCTAACTATGGCTACACCTTC. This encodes CASSQEGQANYGYTF.

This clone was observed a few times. This chain's CDR3 is CSVYQGNGYTF. The DNA for the CDR3 is TGCAGCGTTTATCAGGGGAATGGCTACACCTTC. The chain has TRBV29-1 and TRBJ1-2; tentatively, D is TRBD1 (6 bases). The ends were cut back, 5 bases at V and 6 bases at J, with 10 bases in the middle. The germline V gene has CDR1 SQVTM and CDR2 ANQGSEA. The CDR3 contains 11 residues.

As DNA, the CDR3 is TGCAGCGTTGAAGACAGGGTGGTAACTGAAGCTTTCTTT. Its protein is CSVEDRVVTEAFF. The chain joins TRBV29-1 to TRBJ1-1, with D possibly being TRBD1 (5 bases). V lost 0 bases and J 5 bases, leaving 10 bases between the germline ends. The CDR3 length is 13 residues. Germline V gene sequence: CDR1 SQVTM, CDR2 ANQGSEA.

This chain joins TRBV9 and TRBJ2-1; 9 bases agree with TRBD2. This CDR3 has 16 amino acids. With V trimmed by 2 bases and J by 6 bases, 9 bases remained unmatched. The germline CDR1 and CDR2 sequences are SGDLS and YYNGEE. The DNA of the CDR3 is TGTGCCAGCAGCGTCAAACCGGGACTAGCCTTCAATGAGCAGTTCTTC. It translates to CASSVKPGLAFNEQFF.

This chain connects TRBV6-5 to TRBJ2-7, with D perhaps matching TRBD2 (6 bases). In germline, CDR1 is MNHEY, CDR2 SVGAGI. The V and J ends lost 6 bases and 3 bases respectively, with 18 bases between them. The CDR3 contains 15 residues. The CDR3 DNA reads TGTGCCAGCAGCCCGCGGGGTACTCTTGACTACGAGCAGTACTTC. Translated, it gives CASSPRGTLDYEQYF.

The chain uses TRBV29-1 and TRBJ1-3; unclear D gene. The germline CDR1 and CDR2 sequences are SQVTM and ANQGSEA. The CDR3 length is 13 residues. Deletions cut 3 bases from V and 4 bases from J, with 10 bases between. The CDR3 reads CSVEKIAGNTIYF. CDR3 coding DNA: TGCAGCGTTGAGAAGATCGCGGGAAACACCATATATTTT.

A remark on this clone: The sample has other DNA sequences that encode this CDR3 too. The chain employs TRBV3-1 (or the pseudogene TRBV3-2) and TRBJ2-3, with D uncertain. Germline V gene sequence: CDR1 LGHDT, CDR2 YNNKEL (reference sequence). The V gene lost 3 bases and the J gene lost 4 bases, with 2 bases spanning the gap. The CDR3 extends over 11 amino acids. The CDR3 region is CASSHADTQYF. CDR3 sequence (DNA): TGTGCCAGCAGCCACGCAGATACGCAGTATTTT.

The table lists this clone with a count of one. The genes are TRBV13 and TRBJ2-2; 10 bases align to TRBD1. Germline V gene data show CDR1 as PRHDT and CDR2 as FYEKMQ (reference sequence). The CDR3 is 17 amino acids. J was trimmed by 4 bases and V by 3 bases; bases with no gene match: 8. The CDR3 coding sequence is TGTGCCAGCAGCTTGGGCTGGACAGGGGGTATCACCGGGGAGCTGTTTTTT. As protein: CASSLGWTGGITGELFF.

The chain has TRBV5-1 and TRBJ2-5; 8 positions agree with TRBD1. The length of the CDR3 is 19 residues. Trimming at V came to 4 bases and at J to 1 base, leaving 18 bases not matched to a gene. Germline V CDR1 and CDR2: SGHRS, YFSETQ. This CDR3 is CASSPRGDRGPLIQETQYF. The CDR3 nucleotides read TGCGCCAGCAGCCCCCGGGGCGACAGGGGCCCGCTCATCCAAGAGACCCAGTACTTC.

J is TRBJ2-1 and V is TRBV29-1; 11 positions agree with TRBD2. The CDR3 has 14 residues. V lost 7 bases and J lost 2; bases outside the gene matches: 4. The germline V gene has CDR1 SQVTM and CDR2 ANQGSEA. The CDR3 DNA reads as TGCAGCGCTATGGGACTAGCGGCCTACAATGAGCAGTTCTTC. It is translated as CSAMGLAAYNEQFF.

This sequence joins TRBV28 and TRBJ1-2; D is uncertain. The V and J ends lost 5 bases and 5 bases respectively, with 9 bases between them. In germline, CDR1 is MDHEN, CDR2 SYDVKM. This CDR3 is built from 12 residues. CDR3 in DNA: TGTGCCAGCAGTCTCCCCAGTTATGGCTACACCTTC. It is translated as CASSLPSYGYTF.

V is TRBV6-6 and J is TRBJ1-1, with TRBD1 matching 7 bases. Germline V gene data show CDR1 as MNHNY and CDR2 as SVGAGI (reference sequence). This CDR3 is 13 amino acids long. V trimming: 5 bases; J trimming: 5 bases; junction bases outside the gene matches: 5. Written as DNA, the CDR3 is TGTGCCAGCAGTCCTGGACAGGCGACTGAAGCTTTCTTT. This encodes CASSPGQATEAFF.

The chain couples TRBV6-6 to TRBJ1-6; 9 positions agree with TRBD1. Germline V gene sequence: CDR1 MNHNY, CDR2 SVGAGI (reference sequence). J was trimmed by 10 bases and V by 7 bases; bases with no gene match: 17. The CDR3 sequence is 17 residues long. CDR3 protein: CASIRDRVSIAASPLHF. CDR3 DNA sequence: TGTGCCAGCATTCGGGACAGGGTTTCCATCGCTGCCTCACCCCTCCACTTT.

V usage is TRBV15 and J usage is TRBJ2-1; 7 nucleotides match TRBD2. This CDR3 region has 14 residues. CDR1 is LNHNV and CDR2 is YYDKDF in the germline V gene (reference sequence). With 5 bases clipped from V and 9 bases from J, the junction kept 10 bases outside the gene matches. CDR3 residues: CATSGRDYDTEQFF. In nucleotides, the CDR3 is TGTGCCACCAGCGGAAGGGACTATGACACTGAGCAGTTCTTC. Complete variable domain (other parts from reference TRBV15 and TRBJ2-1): DAMVIQNPRYQVTQFGKPVTLSCSQTLNHNVMYWYQQKSSQAPKLLFHYYDKDFNNEADTPDNFQSRRPNTSFCFLDIRSPGLGDTAMYLCATSGRDYDTEQFFGPGTRLTVL.

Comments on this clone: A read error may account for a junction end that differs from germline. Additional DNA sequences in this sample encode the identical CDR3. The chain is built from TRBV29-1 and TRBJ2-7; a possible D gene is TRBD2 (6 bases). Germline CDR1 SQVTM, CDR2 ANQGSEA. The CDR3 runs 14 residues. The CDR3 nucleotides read TGCAGCGTTGAGGTCTTTGCGGGGACCTACGAGCAATACTTC. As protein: CSVEVFAGTYEQYF.

The CDR3 DNA follows: TGTGCCAGCTCGGTCGGGGGGTACACTGAAGCTTTCTTT. It encodes CASSVGGYTEAFF. The chain joins TRBV6-5 to TRBJ1-1; weak D call: TRBD1 (5 bases). This CDR3 spans 13 amino acids. V lost 8 bases, J lost 3 bases, and 13 bases lay in between. Per the germline V gene, CDR1 is MNHEY and CDR2 is SVGAGI.

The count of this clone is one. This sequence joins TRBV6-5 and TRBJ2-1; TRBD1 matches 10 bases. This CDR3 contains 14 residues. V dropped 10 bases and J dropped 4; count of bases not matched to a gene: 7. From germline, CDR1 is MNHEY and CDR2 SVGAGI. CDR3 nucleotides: TGTGCCATCATACCGGGACAGGGGTACAATGAGCAGTTCTTC. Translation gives CAIIPGQGYNEQFF.